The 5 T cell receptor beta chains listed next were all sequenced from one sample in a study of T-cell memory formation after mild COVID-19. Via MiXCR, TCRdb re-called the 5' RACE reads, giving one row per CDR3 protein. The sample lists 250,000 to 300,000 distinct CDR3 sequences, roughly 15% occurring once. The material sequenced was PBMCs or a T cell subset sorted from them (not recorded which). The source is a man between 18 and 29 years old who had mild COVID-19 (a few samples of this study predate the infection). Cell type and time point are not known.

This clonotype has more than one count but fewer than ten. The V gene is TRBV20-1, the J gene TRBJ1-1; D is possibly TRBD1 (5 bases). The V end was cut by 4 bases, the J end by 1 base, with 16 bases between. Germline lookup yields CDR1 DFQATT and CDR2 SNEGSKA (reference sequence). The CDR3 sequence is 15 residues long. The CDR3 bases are TGCAGTGCTACCGATAACACGGGGGGGAACACTGAAGCTTTCTTT. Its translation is CSATDNTGGNTEAFF.

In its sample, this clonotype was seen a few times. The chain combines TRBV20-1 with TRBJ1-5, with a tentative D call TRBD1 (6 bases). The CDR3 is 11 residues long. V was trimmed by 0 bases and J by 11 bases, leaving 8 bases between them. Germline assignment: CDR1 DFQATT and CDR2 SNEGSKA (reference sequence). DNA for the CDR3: TGCAGTGCTAGAGAAGGGGGGGCCCAGCATTTT. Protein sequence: CSAREGGAQHF.

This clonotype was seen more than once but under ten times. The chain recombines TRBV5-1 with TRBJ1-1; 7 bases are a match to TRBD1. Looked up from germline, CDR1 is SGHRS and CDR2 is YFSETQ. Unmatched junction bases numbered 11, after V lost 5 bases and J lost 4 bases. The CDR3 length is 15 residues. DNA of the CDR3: TGCGCCAGCAGTTCACTTACAGGGGCGAGCACTGAAGCTTTCTTT. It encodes CASSSLTGASTEAFF.

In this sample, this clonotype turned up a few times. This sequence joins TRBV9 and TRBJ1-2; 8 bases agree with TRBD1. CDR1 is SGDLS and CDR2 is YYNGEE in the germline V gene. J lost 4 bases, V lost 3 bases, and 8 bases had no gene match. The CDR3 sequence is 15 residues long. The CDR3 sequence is CASSARDRTSYGYTF. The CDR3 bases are TGTGCCAGCAGCGCCCGGGACAGGACCAGCTATGGCTACACCTTC.

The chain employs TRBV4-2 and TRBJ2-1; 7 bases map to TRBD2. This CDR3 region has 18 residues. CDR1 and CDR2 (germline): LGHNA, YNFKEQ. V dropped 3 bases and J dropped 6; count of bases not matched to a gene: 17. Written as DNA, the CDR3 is TGTGCCAGCAGCCAGCCGGGAGGAGGGACTACCTCCCTCAATGAGCAGTTCTTC. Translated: CASSQPGGGTTSLNEQFF.